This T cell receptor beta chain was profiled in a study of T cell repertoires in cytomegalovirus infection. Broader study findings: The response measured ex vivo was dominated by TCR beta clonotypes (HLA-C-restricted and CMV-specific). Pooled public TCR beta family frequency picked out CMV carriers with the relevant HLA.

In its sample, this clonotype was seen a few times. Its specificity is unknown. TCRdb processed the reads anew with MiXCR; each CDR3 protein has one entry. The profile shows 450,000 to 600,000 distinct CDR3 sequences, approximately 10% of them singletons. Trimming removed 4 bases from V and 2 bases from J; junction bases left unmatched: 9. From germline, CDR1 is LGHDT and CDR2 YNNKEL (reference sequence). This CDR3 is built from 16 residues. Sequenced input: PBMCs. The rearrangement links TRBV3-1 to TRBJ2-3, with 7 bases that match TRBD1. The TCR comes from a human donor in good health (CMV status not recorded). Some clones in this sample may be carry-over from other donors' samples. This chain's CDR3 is CASSPDQRGPTDTQYF. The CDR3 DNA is TGTGCCAGCAGCCCCGACCAGAGGGGGCCCACAGATACGCAGTATTTT.